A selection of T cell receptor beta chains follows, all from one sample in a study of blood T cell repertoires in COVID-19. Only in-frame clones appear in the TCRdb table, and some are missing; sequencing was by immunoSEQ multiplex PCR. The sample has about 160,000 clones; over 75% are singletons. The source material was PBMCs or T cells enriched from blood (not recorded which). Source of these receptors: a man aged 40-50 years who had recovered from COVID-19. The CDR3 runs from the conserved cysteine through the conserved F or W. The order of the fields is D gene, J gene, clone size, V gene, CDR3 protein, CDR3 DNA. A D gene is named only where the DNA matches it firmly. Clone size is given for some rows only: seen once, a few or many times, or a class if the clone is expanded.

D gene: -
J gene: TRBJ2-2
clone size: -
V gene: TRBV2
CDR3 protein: CASSELVDTGELFF
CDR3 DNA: TGTGCCAGCAGTGAACTAGTGGACACCGGGGAGCTGTTTTTT

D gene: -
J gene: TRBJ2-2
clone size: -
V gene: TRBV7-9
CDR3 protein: CASSQIELFF
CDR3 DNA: TGTGCCAGCAGCCAAATCGAGCTGTTTTTT

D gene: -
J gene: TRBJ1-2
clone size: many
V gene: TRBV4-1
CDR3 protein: CASSQEVAGKFYTF
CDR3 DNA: TGCGCCAGCAGCCAAGAAGTGGCAGGGAAATTCTACACCTTC

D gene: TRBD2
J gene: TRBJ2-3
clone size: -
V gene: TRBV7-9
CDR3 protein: CASSLGLAVRTDTQYF
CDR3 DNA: TGTGCCAGCAGCTTAGGACTAGCGGTCCGCACAGATACGCAGTATTTT

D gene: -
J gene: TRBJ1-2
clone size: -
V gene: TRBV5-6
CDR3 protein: CASSGFVTSGGYTF
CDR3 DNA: TGTGCCAGCAGCGGGTTTGTAACATCGGGTGGCTACACCTTC

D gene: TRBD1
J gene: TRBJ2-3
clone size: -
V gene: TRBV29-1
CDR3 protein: CSVDSRDSRLHTDTQYF
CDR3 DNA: TGCAGCGTTGACTCTCGGGACAGCCGATTACACACAGATACGCAGTATTTT

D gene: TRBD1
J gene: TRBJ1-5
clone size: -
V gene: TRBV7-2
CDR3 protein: CASSQGATNNQPQHF
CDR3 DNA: TGTGCCAGCAGTCAGGGGGCGACTAACAATCAGCCCCAGCATTTT

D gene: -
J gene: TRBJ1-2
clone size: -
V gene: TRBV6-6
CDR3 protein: CASSYGRGEGYTF
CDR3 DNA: TGTGCCAGCAGTTACGGTCGGGGGGAGGGCTACACCTTC

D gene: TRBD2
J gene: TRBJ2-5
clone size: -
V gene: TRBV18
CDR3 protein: CASSLQQAGEETQYF
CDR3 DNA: TGTGCCAGCTCACTTCAACAGGCGGGAGAAGAGACCCAGTACTTC

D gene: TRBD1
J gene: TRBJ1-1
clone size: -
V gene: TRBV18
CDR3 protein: CASSPSRTGNRGSEAFF
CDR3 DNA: TGTGCCAGCTCACCGTCCCGGACAGGGAACCGCGGGAGTGAAGCTTTCTTT

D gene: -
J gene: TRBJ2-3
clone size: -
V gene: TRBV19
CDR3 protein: CASKVQETTDTQYF
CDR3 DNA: TGTGCCAGTAAGGTACAGGAGACCACAGATACGCAGTATTTT

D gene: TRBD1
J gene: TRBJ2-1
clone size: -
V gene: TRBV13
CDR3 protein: CASRLPSTGSNEQFF
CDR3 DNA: TGTGCCAGCAGGCTGCCTTCGACAGGGTCCAATGAGCAGTTCTTC

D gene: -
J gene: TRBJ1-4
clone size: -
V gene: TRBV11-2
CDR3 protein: CASSPPTATNEKLFF
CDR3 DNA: TGTGCCAGCAGCCCTCCGACAGCAACTAATGAAAAACTGTTTTTT

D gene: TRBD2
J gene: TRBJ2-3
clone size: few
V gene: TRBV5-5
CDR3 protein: CASSFTSGASTDTQYF
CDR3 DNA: TGTGCCAGCAGCTTCACTAGCGGGGCTAGCACAGATACGCAGTATTTT

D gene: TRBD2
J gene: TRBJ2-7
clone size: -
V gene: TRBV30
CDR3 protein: CAWKPAGVSGQYF
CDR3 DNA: TGTGCCTGGAAGCCCGCGGGGGTTTCTGGGCAGTACTTC

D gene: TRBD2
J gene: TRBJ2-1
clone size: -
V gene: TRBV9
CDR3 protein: CASSAPAGGGYNEQFF
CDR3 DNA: TGTGCCAGCAGCGCCCCGGCGGGGGGGGGCTACAATGAGCAGTTCTTC

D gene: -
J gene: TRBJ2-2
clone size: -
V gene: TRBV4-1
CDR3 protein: CASSRRGAGELFF
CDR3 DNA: TGCGCCAGCAGCAGGCGCGGCGCCGGGGAGCTGTTTTTT

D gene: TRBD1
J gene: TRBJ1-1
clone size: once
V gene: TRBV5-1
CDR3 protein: CASSFTPTGVNTEAFF
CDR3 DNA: TGCGCCAGCAGCTTCACACCGACAGGGGTGAACACTGAAGCTTTCTTT

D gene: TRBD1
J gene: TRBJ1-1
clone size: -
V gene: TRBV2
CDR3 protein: CASSATPTGTEAFF
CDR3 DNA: TGTGCCAGCAGCGCCACCCCGACAGGGACTGAAGCTTTCTTT

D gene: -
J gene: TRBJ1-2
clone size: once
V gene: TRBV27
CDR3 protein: CASSLTERQVARGVAGGYTF
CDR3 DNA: TGTGCCAGCAGTTTAACAGAGCGGCAAGTGGCCAGGGGAGTAGCGGGGGGCTACACCTTC

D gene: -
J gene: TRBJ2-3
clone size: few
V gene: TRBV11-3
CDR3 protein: CASSLTSSTDTQYF
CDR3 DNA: TGTGCCAGCAGCTTGACTAGTAGCACAGATACGCAGTATTTT

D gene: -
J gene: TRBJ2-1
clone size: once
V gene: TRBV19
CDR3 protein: CASSIGGTSYNEQFF
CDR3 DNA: TGTGCCAGTAGTATAGGCGGGACCTCTTACAATGAGCAGTTCTTC

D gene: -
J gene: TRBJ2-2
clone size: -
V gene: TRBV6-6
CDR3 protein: CASSPRGVTGELFF
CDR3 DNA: TGTGCCAGCAGCCCCCGGGGTGTAACCGGGGAGCTGTTTTTT

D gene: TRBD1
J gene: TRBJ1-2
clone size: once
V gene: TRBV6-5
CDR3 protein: CASRGPGQGNYGYTF
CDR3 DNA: TGTGCCAGCAGGGGTCCGGGACAGGGGAACTATGGCTACACCTTC

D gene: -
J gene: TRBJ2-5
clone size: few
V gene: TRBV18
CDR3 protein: CASSYELVTETQYF
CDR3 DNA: TGTGCCAGCTCATACGAACTAGTCACGGAGACCCAGTACTTC

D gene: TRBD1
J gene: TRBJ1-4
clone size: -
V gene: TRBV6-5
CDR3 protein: CASRALQGSEKLFF
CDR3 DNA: TGTGCCAGCAGGGCGCTACAGGGGAGTGAAAAACTGTTTTTT

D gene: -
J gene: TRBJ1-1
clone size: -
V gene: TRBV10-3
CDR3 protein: CAISESSPPRMNTEAFF
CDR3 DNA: TGTGCCATCAGTGAGTCCTCCCCACCGAGGATGAACACTGAAGCTTTCTTT

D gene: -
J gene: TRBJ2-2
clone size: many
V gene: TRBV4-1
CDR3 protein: CASSQGEFWGELFF
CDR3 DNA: TGCGCCAGCAGCCAAGGCGAGTTCTGGGGGGAGCTGTTTTTT

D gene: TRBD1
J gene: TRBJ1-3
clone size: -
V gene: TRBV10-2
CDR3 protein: CASSSGGVSGNTIYF
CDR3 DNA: TGCGCCAGCAGTTCAGGGGGTGTATCTGGAAACACCATATATTTT

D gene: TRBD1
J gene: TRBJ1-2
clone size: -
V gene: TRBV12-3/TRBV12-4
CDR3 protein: CASSLGTGNGYTF
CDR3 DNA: TGTGCCAGCAGTTTGGGGACAGGGAACGGCTACACCTTC

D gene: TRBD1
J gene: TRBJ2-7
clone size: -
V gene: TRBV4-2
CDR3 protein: CASSQVTSGTGSGEQYF
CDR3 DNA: TGTGCCAGCAGCCAAGTAACGTCCGGGACAGGGTCTGGAGAGCAGTACTTC

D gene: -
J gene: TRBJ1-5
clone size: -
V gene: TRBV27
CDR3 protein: CASSLFLQNNQPQHF
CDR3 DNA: TGTGCCAGCAGTTTATTTTTACAGAACAATCAGCCCCAGCATTTT

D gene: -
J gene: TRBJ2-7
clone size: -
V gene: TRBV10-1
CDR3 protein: CASSPTGPFSYEQYF
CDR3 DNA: TGCGCCAGTTCCCCGACAGGTCCTTTCTCCTACGAGCAGTACTTC

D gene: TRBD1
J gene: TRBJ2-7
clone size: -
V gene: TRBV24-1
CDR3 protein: CATSDSGTGGERQYF
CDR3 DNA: TGTGCCACCAGTGATTCGGGGACAGGGGGCGAAAGGCAGTACTTC

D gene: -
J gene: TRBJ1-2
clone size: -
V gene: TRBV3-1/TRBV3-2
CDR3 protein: CASSQDGRAELTF
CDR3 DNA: TGTGCCAGCAGCCAAGATGGGAGGGCAGAGCTTACCTTC

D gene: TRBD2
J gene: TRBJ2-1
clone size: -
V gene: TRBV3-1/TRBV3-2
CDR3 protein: CASSQRPSGGFNEQFF
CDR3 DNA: TGTGCCAGCAGCCAACGCCCTAGCGGGGGTTTCAATGAGCAGTTCTTC

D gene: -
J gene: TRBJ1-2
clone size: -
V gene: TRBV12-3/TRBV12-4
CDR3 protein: CASSPQGPYGYTF
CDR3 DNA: TGTGCCAGCAGTCCACAGGGACCATATGGCTACACCTTC

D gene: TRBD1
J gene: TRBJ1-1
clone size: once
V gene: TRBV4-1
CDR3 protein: CASSQVPGGVNTEAFF
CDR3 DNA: TGCGCCAGCAGCCAAGTACCAGGGGGCGTGAACACTGAAGCTTTCTTT

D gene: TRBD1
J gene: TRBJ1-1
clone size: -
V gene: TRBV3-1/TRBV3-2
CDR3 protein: CASSQGIDRGTEAFF
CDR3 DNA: TGTGCCAGCAGCCAAGGGATCGACAGGGGAACTGAAGCTTTCTTT

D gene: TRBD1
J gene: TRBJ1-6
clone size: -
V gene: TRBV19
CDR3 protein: CASSLGTATSYNSPLHF
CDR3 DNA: TGTGCCAGTAGTCTCGGGACAGCTACCTCCTATAATTCACCCCTCCACTTT

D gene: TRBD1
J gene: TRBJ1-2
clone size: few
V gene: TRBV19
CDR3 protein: CASRRQGNYGYTF
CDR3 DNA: TGTGCCAGTAGGAGACAGGGCAACTATGGCTACACCTTC

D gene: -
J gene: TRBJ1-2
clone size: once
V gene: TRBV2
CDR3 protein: CASSQGYYGYTF
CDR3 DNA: TGTGCCAGCAGCCAGGGATACTATGGCTACACCTTC

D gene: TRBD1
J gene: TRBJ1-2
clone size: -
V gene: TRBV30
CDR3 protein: CAWSSGTGYGYTF
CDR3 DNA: TGTGCCTGGAGTTCCGGGACAGGCTATGGCTACACCTTC

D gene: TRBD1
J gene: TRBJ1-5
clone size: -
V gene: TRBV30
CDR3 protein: CAWSQNRGGYSNQPQHF
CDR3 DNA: TGTGCCTGGAGTCAAAACAGGGGGGGTTATAGCAATCAGCCCCAGCATTTT

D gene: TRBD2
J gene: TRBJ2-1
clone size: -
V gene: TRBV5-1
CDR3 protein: CASSQRTSELYSEQFF
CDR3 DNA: TGCGCCAGCAGCCAAAGGACTAGCGAGTTGTACAGTGAGCAGTTCTTC

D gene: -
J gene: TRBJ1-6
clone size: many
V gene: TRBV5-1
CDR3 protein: CASSLPEDNSPLHF
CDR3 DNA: TGCGCCAGCAGCTTGCCAGAGGATAATTCACCCCTCCACTTT

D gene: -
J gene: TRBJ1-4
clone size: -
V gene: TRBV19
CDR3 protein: CASNLPAGEKLFF
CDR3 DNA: TGTGCCAGTAACCTTCCGGCAGGGGAAAAACTGTTTTTT

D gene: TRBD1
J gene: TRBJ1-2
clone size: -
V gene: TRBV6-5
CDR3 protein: CASGTQGALNGYTF
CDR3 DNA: TGTGCCAGCGGTACTCAGGGGGCGCTAAATGGCTACACCTTC

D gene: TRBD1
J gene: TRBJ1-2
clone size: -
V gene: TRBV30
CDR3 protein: CAWSLPGQGTNGYTF
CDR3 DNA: TGTGCCTGGAGCCTCCCGGGACAGGGGACGAATGGCTACACCTTC